Described below is a single T cell receptor (beta chain) sequence and its context. No antigen is known for it. A much larger clone differs from this one at a single base, so this may be a read error. This sample is part of a study of tumor-infiltrating lymphocytes in primary liver carcinoma. Researchers generated TCR beta cDNA from 500 to 600 ng of total RNA, relying on a constant-region primer. ARM-PCR, slightly modified, supplied the TCR beta libraries through three nested multiplex PCR rounds. In the first two PCR rounds, TRBV1-TRBV30 forward primers were paired with a C-beta reverse primer, and each round lasted about 10 cycles. In TCRdb, the multiplex PCR reads were re-called with MiXCR into one record per CDR3 protein. In the table there are around 330,000 distinct CDR3 sequences, 60% to 80% of which are singletons. Study results and limitations: Unsorted bulk samples meant CD4+ and CD8+ repertoires went uncompared.

V was clipped by 6 bases and J by 8 bases; unmatched bases: 10. The germline gives CDR1 MNHNY, CDR2 SVGAGI (reference sequence). The CDR3 covers 14 residues. Unsorted whole blood served as the source of blood RNA, and germline DNA was extracted as well. Patients were chronically HBV-infected and treatment-naive. Investigators obtained 3.5 to 4.5 milliliters of peripheral blood ahead of surgery. The chain carries TRBV6-6 and TRBJ1-5; 7 bases match TRBD1. The material sequenced was peripheral blood. The receptor was isolated from a man aged 35 to 55 with primary liver carcinoma and hepatitis B virus infection. CDR3 DNA sequence: TGTGCCAGCAGAGCGGGACAGTCTAATGAGCCCCAGCATTTT. As protein: CASRAGQSNEPQHF.